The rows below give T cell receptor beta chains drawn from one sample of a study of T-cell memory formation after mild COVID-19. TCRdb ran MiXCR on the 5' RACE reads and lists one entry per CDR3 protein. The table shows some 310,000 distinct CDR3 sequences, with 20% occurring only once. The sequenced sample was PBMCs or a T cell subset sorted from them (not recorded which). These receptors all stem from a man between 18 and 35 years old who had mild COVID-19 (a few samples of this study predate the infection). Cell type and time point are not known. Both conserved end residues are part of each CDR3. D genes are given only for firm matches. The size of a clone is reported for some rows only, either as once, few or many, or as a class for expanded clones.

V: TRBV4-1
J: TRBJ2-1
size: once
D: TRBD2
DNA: TGCGCCAGCAGCCAGGAAGGACTAGCTGGCAATGAGCAGTTCTTC
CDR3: CASSQEGLAGNEQFF

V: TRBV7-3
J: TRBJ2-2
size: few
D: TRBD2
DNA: TGTGCCAGCAGCTCTAGCGGGGGGATTACCGGGGAGCTGTTTTTT
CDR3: CASSSSGGITGELFF

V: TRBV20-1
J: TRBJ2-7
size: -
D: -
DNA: TGCAGTGCTAGCGGGCGGGGTCTGGGGGACGAGCAGTACTTC
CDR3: CSASGRGLGDEQYF

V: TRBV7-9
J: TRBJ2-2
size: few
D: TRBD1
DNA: TGTGCCAGCAGCGGGCCCCCGGACAGGGATCACGGGGAGCTGTTTTTT
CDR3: CASSGPPDRDHGELFF

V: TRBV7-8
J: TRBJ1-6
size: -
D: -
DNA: TGTGCCAGCAGCCGGTTCTTGAGTGAGAATTCACCCCTCCACTTT
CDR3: CASSRFLSENSPLHF

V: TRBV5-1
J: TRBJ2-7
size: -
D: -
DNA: TGCGCCAGCAGCTTGGGGATGTACGAGCAGTACTTC
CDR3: CASSLGMYEQYF

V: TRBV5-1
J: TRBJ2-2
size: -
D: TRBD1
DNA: TGCGCCAGCAGCTACCGGACAGGGGGCGCCGGCGGGGAGCTGTTTTTT
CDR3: CASSYRTGGAGGELFF

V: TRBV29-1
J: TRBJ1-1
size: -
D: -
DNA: TGCAGCGTTGAACACTTGACGAGGAACACTGAAGCTTTCTTT
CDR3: CSVEHLTRNTEAFF

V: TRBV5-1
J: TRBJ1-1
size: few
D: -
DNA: TGCGCCAGCAGCTTGGACTCGGGGGACCTTGAAGCTTTCTTT
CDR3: CASSLDSGDLEAFF

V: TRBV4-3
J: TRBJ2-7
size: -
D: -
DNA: TGCGCCAGCAGCCAAGAGGCAGGGCTTAGCTCCTACGAGCAGTACTTC
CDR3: CASSQEAGLSSYEQYF

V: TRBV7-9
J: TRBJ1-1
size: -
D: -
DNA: TGTGCCAGCAGTTTAACCTTGATGAACACTGAAGCTTTCTTT
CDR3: CASSLTLMNTEAFF

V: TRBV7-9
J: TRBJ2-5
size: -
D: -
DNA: TGTGCCAGCTTAGAGGCAGGGGTATGGGAGACCCAGTACTTC
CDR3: CASLEAGVWETQYF

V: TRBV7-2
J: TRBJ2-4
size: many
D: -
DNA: TGTGCCAGCAGCTACAGTACCATTAAACAGGGAGTCCACTTCTTC
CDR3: CASSYSTIKQGVHFF

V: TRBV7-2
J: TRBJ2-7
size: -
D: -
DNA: TGTGCCAGCAGCTTAGCGGGGGGGCGTTTAAGGACCTACGAGCAGTACTTC
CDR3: CASSLAGGRLRTYEQYF

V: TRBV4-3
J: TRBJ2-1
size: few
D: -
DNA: TGCGCCAGCAGCCAAGAGGCCCGGACCGAGCAGTTCTTC
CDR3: CASSQEARTEQFF

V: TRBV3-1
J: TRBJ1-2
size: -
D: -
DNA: TGTGCCAGCAGCCAACCTTCGGCCAGGGCCACCTATGGCTACACCTTC
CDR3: CASSQPSARATYGYTF

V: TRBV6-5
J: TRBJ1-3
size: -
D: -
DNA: TGTGCCAGCACCGTATCGGAGGGAAACACCATATATTTT
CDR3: CASTVSEGNTIYF

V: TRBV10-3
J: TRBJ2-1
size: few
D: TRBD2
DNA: TGTGCCATCTCCCCGGGGGGTAACAATGAGCAGTTCTTC
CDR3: CAISPGGNNEQFF

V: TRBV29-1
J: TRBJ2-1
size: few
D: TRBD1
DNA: TGCAGCGTCATGACAGGGATGGGTGAGCAGTTCTTC
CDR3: CSVMTGMGEQFF

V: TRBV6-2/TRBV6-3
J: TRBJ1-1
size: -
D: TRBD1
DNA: TGTGCCAGCAGCCAGCCCAGAGCCCGGGACAGCCCCATGAACACTGAAGCTTTCTTT
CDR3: CASSQPRARDSPMNTEAFF

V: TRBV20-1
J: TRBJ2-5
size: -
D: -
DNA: TGCAGTGCTGGAGTTAGGGGTTTCAGAGAGACCCAGTACTTC
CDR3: CSAGVRGFRETQYF

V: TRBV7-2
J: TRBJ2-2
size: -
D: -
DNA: TGTGCCAGCAGTATGGCTTTCAACACCGGGGAGCTGTTTTTT
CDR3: CASSMAFNTGELFF

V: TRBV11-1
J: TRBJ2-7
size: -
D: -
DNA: TGTGCCAGCAGCTTAGAAGGGGAGGAGCAGTACTTC
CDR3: CASSLEGEEQYF

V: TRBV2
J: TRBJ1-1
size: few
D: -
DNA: TGTGCCAGCAGTGTGGGAGGGTATAACACTGAAGCCTTCTTT
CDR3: CASSVGGYNTEAFF

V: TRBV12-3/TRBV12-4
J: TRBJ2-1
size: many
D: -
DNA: TGTGCCAGCACCCTAAGGACAATGCAGGGCGCATACAATGAGCAGTTCTTC
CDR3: CASTLRTMQGAYNEQFF

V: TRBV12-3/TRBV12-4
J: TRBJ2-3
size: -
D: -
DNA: TGTGCCAGCAGCCTCCAAAACCCTAGCACAGATACGCAGTATTTT
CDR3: CASSLQNPSTDTQYF

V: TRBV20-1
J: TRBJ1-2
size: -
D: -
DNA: TGCAGTGCCGGGGGCGTAGGTAACTATGGCTACACCTTC
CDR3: CSAGGVGNYGYTF

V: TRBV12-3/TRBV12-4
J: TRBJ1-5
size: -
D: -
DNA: TGTGCCAGCAGTTTGGGGGGGCCCCAGCATTTT
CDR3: CASSLGGPQHF

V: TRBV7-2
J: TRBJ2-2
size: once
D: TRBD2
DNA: TGTGCCAGCAGCCTAAGGGGAGGGTGGAGCACCGGGGAGCTGTTTTTT
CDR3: CASSLRGGWSTGELFF

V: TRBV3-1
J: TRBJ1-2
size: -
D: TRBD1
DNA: TGTGCCAGCAGCGGACAGAACAGGGGGGACTATGGCTACACCTTC
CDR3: CASSGQNRGDYGYTF

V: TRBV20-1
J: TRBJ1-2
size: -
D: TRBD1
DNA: TGCAGTGCTAGAGACCGGACAGGCCCCCTCGGGGGCTACACCTTC
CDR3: CSARDRTGPLGGYTF

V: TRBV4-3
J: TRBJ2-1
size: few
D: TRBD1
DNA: TGCGCCAGCAGCTCCCGACAGGGGGCATACAATGAGCAGTTCTTC
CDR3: CASSSRQGAYNEQFF

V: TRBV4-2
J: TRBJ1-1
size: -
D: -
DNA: TGTGCCAGCAGCCAACCAGGCGGTAGTGAAGCTTTCTTT
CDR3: CASSQPGGSEAFF

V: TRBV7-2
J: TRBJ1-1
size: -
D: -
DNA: TGTGCCAGCAGCCTAAGACTTGAAGCTTTCTTT
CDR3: CASSLRLEAFF

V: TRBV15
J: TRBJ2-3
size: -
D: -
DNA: TGTGCCACCAGCAGAGTAAGTCCGACAGCTAGCACAGATACGCAGTATTTT
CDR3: CATSRVSPTASTDTQYF

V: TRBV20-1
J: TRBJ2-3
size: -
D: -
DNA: TGCAGTGCTAGAACGGCCCTAGGTACAGATACGCAGTATTTT
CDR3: CSARTALGTDTQYF

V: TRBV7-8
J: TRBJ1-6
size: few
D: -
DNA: TGTGCCAGCAGGCAAGGGGAGGGTGCGGTGGTAAATTCACCCCTCCACTTT
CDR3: CASRQGEGAVVNSPLHF

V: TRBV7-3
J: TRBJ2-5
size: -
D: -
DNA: TGTGCCAGCAGCTTAATGGGTGCGGGGACGCAAGAGACCCAGTACTTC
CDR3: CASSLMGAGTQETQYF

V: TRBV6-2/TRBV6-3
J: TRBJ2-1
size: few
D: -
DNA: TGTGCCAGCAGAGCTCTCAGGGGATTAGACCCTCTGAGCTCCTACAATGAGCAGTTCTTC
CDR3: CASRALRGLDPLSSYNEQFF

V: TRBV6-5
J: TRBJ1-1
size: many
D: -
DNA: TGTGCCAGCAGTTCGGGACACGAAGCTTTCTTT
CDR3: CASSSGHEAFF

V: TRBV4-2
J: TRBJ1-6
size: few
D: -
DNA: TGTGCCAGCAGCCAAGATTTGATTCGCACACCCCTCCACTTT
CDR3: CASSQDLIRTPLHF

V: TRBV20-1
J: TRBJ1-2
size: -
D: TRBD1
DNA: TGCAGTGCTAGAGTCACACAGGGGGCCTCCGCCCTGGCTAACTATGGCTACACCTTC
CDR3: CSARVTQGASALANYGYTF

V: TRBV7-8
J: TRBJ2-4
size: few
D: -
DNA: TGTGCCAGCAGCTTAGCCCGTCCGGGTCTCCGGATTGACATTCAGTACTTC
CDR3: CASSLARPGLRIDIQYF

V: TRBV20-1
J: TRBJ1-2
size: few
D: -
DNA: TGCAGTGCTAGATTTGTTCAGGGGTACTATGGCTACACCTTC
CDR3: CSARFVQGYYGYTF

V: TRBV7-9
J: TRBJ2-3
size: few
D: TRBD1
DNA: TGTGCCAGCAGCCCCCGGACCCGGACAGGGACGGAGGCGCAGTATTTT
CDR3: CASSPRTRTGTEAQYF

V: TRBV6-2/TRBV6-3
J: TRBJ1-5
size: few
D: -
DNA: TGTGCCAGCACCTTACGGGGCAATCAGCCCCAGCATTTT
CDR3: CASTLRGNQPQHF

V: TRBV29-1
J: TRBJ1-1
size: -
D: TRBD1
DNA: TGCAGCGGTGAGGGGGACCCCGGGACAGGGAACACTGAAGCTTTCTTT
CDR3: CSGEGDPGTGNTEAFF

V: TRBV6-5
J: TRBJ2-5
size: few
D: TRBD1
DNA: TGTGCCAGCAGTTCAGGACAGGGGATCCAAGAGACCCAGTACTTC
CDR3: CASSSGQGIQETQYF

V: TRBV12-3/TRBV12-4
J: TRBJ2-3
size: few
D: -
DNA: TGTGCCAGCAGTTTCCCCAGGGTACCCACAGATACGCAGTATTTT
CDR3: CASSFPRVPTDTQYF

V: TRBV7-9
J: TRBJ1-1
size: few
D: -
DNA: TGTGCCAGCACCGCGAACACTGAAGCTTTCTTT
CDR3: CASTANTEAFF

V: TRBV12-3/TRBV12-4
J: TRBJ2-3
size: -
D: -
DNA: TGTGCCAGCAGTTTATATTCCCCTCCCGATACGCAGTATTTT
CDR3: CASSLYSPPDTQYF

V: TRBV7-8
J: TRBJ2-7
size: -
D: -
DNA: TGTGCCAGCAGGTTTCTTCGTGGGCAGGGCCCTTCCTACGAGCAGTACTTC
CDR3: CASRFLRGQGPSYEQYF

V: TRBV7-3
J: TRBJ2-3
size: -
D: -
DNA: TGTGCCAGCAGCCAACGGGCTAGCGACGCAGATACGCAGTATTTT
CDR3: CASSQRASDADTQYF

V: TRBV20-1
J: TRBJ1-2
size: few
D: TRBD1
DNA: TGCAGGCCGAACGGACAGGGGACCTATGGCTACACCTTC
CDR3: CRPNGQGTYGYTF

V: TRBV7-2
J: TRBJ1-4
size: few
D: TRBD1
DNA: TGTGCCAGCAGCTTAGCGCTTAGGACAGGGAGTGAAAAACTGTTTTTT
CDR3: CASSLALRTGSEKLFF

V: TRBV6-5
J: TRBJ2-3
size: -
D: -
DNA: TGTGCCAGCGGGCCACCTGGCACAGATACGCAGTATTTT
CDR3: CASGPPGTDTQYF

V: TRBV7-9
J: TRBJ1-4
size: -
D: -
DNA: TGTGCCAGCAGCTTAATAGAACGTGAAAAACTGTTTTTT
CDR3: CASSLIEREKLFF

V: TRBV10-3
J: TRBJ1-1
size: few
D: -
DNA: TGTGCCATCAGTGAGACCAGGGGCCTCAACACTGAAGCTTTCTTT
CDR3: CAISETRGLNTEAFF

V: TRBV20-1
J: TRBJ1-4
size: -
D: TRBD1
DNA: TGCAGTGCAAGGGACAGATCGGATGAAAAACTGTTTTTT
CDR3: CSARDRSDEKLFF

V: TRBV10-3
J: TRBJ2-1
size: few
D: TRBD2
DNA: TGTGCCATCACAACTAGCGGGGCATATGAGCAGTTCTTC
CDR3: CAITTSGAYEQFF